This section outlines one T cell receptor (beta chain) sequence together with its context. CDR1 and CDR2 (germline): MDHEN, SYDVKM. This CDR3 contains 16 residues. J gave up 3 bases and V 7 bases, and 13 bases lay outside the gene matches. This entry is derived from a study of blood T cell repertoires in COVID-19. Study information: Sites across the United States, Italy and Spain contributed samples from acute and convalescent COVID-19.

As handled by the study authors: Amplification of reference gene primers was used by the study to estimate nucleated cell counts. Measured with immunoSEQ multiplex PCR; TCRdb has only the in-frame clones, and not every one. V and J calls and clone size come straight from that table; D and trimming were deduced from the DNA. The sample has 270,000 or so clones, approximately 89% seen once. Sample: peripheral blood. The sequence came from a woman aged 25-40 years with COVID-19, enrolled during active disease. The chain recombines TRBV28 with TRBJ2-7; 9 positions agree with TRBD1. The CDR3 region has the DNA TGTGCCAGCAAAGGGGGTTTTTGGACAGGGGTCTACGAGCAGTACTTC. Translating gives CASKGGFWTGVYEQYF.